Presented here are 21 T cell receptor beta chains from one specimen sequenced in a study of blood T cell repertoires in COVID-19. TCRdb's copy holds only in-frame clones and misses some; the assay was immunoSEQ multiplex PCR. The sample carries 150,000 to 200,000 clones, about four fifths recorded once. The sequenced material came from peripheral blood. All receptors derive from a man aged 55 to 70 with acute or convalescent COVID-19.

V usage is TRBV6-5 and J usage is TRBJ2-7, with 8 positions matching TRBD1. V shed 10 bases and J 5 bases; nucleotides not matched to a gene: 7. The CDR3 runs to 12 residues. CDR1 MNHEY and CDR2 SVGAGI come from the germline V gene. CDR3 sequence: CATTTGANEQYF. DNA for the CDR3: TGTGCCACCACGACAGGGGCAAACGAGCAGTACTTC.

The chain carries TRBV19 and TRBJ2-7; 11 bases match TRBD1. Germline CDR1 LNHDA, CDR2 SQIVND (reference sequence). There are 15 residues in the CDR3. V was clipped by 7 bases and J by 5 bases; unmatched bases: 10. CDR3 coding DNA: TGTGCCAGTAACACGCCCGGGACAGGGGGGAACGAGCAGTACTTC. This translates into CASNTPGTGGNEQYF.

This clone was seen once. The rearrangement links TRBV29-1 to TRBJ2-5; weak D call: TRBD1 (5 bases). CDR1 SQVTM and CDR2 ANQGSEA come from the germline V gene. This CDR3 spans 17 amino acids. V lost 1 base to trimming and J lost 2 bases, with 20 bases between them. The CDR3 spells CSVEGLDIRIHQETQYF. The CDR3 DNA sequence: TGCAGCGTTGAAGGTCTGGACATAAGGATTCATCAAGAGACCCAGTACTTC.

The V call is TRBV6-5, the J call TRBJ2-2; 9 nucleotides agree with TRBD2. The CDR3 runs to 15 residues. The V and J ends lost 7 bases and 1 base, in that order; junction bases with no gene match: 4. Germline V CDR1 and CDR2: MNHEY, SVGAGI. The CDR3 protein is CASTALAGNTGELFF. In DNA form, the CDR3 reads TGTGCCAGCACAGCACTAGCGGGGAACACCGGGGAGCTGTTTTTT.

The chain employs TRBV4-1 and TRBJ2-5; no clear D gene. The CDR3 extends over 13 amino acids. Per germline, CDR1 MGHRA and CDR2 YSYEKL. The V end lost 4 bases, the J end lost 5 bases, and 11 bases lay between the germline ends. This CDR3 is CASSLEVRETQYF. For the CDR3, the DNA is TGCGCCAGCAGCCTCGAGGTGAGGGAGACCCAGTACTTC.

The chain couples TRBV5-4 to TRBJ1-6, with 9 nucleotides matching TRBD1. The junction had 9 bases not matched to a gene; V was cut back by 4 bases and J by 7 bases. In germline, CDR1 is SGHNT, CDR2 YYREEE (reference sequence). The CDR3 has 16 amino acids. CDR3 DNA: TGTGCCAGCAGCACGCCGGGACAGGGAACCAATTCACCCCTCCACTTT. It specifies CASSTPGQGTNSPLHF.

The rearrangement joins TRBV16 to TRBJ2-3; D is possibly TRBD2 (5 bases). Germline lookup yields CDR1 KGHSY and CDR2 FQNENV. CDR3 length: 15 amino acids. With 0 bases removed from V and 4 bases from J, the gap between germline ends came to 11 bases. CDR3 in amino acids: CASSQSSGYADTQYF. The CDR3 nucleotides read TGTGCCAGCAGCCAATCGTCGGGGTACGCAGATACGCAGTATTTT.

The genes are TRBV9 and TRBJ2-6; no definite D call. Per the germline V gene, CDR1 is SGDLS and CDR2 is YYNGEE. The CDR3 covers 18 residues. V was clipped by 1 base and J by 0 bases, with 14 bases between them. The DNA of the CDR3 is TGTGCCAGCAGCGTAAGTCAGGTGTTCTTCTCTGGGGCCAACGTCCTGACTTTC. This sequence encodes CASSVSQVFFSGANVLTF.

The chain uses TRBV5-6 and TRBJ1-6, with D tentatively TRBD1 (5 bases). V gave up 4 bases and J gave up 5 bases, with 13 bases separating them. The CDR3 contains 15 residues. Germline V CDR1 and CDR2: SGHDT, YYEEEE. CDR3: CASSGRAGNNSPLHF. The CDR3 DNA is TGTGCCAGCAGCGGGAGGGCAGGGAATAATTCACCCCTCCACTTT.

The J gene is TRBJ2-3, the V gene TRBV5-1; D may be TRBD2 (5 bases). Germline lookup yields CDR1 SGHRS and CDR2 YFSETQ. This CDR3 contains 17 residues. V was trimmed by 0 bases and J by 0 bases, leaving 14 bases between them. CDR3 sequence reads: CASSLEIVRASTDTQYF. The DNA for the CDR3 is TGCGCCAGCAGCTTGGAAATCGTGCGGGCGAGCACAGATACGCAGTATTTT.

The rearrangement joins TRBV21-1 to TRBJ2-3; the table's D gene call, TRBD2, was not cross checked with the DNA. TRBV21-1 is noted as a pseudogene. This CDR3 has 22 amino acids. Here the CDR3 DNA reads TGTGCCAGCAGCAATTGCCTCAGCGGGACTAGCGGGAGTATCGGTACTAGAGATACGCAGTATTTT. Encoded protein: CASSNCLSGTSGSIGTRDTQYF.

This chain uses TRBV2 with TRBJ2-3, with 9 positions matching TRBD2. CDR1 and CDR2 from the germline V gene are SNHLY and FYNNEI. The CDR3 runs 15 residues. V shed 5 bases and J 3 bases; nucleotides not matched to a gene: 6. The CDR3 region has the DNA TGTGCCAGCAGTCAAGATAGCGGGAGAACAGATACGCAGTATTTT. Translation gives CASSQDSGRTDTQYF.

This clone occurred a few times. The V and J genes are TRBV7-9 and TRBJ2-1, with D possibly matching TRBD2 (6 bases). CDR3 length: 17 amino acids. V was cut by 4 bases and J by 6 bases, with 22 bases left in between. Germline assignment: CDR1 SEHNR and CDR2 FQNEAQ (reference sequence). CDR3 loop: CASSSPQAGPWGNEQFF. The CDR3 nucleotides read TGTGCCAGCAGCTCCCCCCAAGCGGGCCCGTGGGGCAATGAGCAGTTCTTC.

This clone was found a few times. The chain is built from TRBV6-6 and TRBJ2-7; 7 nucleotides match TRBD2. CDR1 MNHNY and CDR2 SVGAGI come from the germline V gene (reference sequence). The CDR3 runs 14 residues. Trimming cost V 7 bases and J 6 bases; bases outside gene matches: 12. The chain's CDR3 is CASNLSGFPGEQYF. The CDR3 region has the DNA TGTGCCAGCAACCTTAGCGGGTTTCCTGGCGAGCAGTACTTC.

The chain couples TRBV7-2 to TRBJ1-5; no clear D gene. V was shortened by 5 bases and J by 2 bases, with 13 bases between the two germline ends. Germline V gene data show CDR1 as SGHTA and CDR2 as FQGNSA. This CDR3 region has 15 residues. CDR3 region: CASSLSLLGNQPQHF. The CDR3 region has the DNA TGTGCCAGCAGCCTAAGTCTCTTGGGCAATCAGCCCCAGCATTTT.

The chain joins TRBV27 to TRBJ2-1; 9 positions agree with TRBD2. With 7 bases clipped from V and 0 bases from J, the junction kept 7 bases outside the gene matches. The CDR3 runs to 16 residues. Germline CDR1 MNHEY, CDR2 SMNVEV (reference sequence). DNA for the CDR3: TGTGCCAGCATCCCTAGCGGGACTCTCTCCTACAATGAGCAGTTCTTC. Amino acid sequence: CASIPSGTLSYNEQFF.

The chain links TRBV9 to TRBJ2-5; a possible D gene is TRBD2 (6 bases). CDR3 size: 15 residues. V gave up 0 bases and J gave up 0 bases, with 9 bases separating them. Germline V gives CDR1 SGDLS, CDR2 YYNGEE. DNA for the CDR3: TGTGCCAGCAGCGTAGAAGGAGGGTACCAAGAGACCCAGTACTTC. The encoded protein is CASSVEGGYQETQYF.

J is TRBJ2-7 and V is TRBV10-3; 7 nucleotides agree with TRBD1. The CDR3 is made up of 16 amino acids. Germline lookup yields CDR1 ENHRY and CDR2 SYGVKD. V shed 8 bases and J 0 bases; nucleotides not matched to a gene: 13. The CDR3 DNA reads as TGTGCCATCCAAAAAACTCATGGGACAGCCTCCTACGAGCAGTACTTC. As protein: CAIQKTHGTASYEQYF.

The J gene is TRBJ2-7, the V gene TRBV27, with TRBD1 matching 8 bases. The V and J ends lost 9 bases and 2 bases, in that order; junction bases with no gene match: 6. The V gene's germline CDR1 is MNHEY and CDR2 SMNVEV (reference sequence). This CDR3 is 13 amino acids long. CDR3 nucleotide sequence: TGTGCCAGTGGACAGGGCAGTCCCTACGAGCAGTACTTC. Translation gives CASGQGSPYEQYF.

The chain joins TRBV7-9 to TRBJ2-6, with unresolved D. The germline V gene encodes CDR1 SEHNR and CDR2 FQNEAQ (reference sequence). This CDR3 region has 16 residues. Trimming stripped 2 bases from V and 0 bases from J, with 8 bases between. The CDR3 DNA reads TGTGCCAGCAGCTTACCAGGAAGCTCTGGGGCCAACGTCCTGACTTTC. Translation gives CASSLPGSSGANVLTF.

V usage is TRBV6-5 and J usage is TRBJ2-1; TRBD2 is a possible D gene (5 bases). V gave up 6 bases and J gave up 9 bases, with 9 bases separating them. CDR1 MNHEY and CDR2 SVGAGI come from the germline V gene. The CDR3 has 11 amino acids. The CDR3 DNA follows: TGTGCCAGCAGGGGGAGCAGTGAGCAGTTCTTC. This gives the protein CASRGSSEQFF.